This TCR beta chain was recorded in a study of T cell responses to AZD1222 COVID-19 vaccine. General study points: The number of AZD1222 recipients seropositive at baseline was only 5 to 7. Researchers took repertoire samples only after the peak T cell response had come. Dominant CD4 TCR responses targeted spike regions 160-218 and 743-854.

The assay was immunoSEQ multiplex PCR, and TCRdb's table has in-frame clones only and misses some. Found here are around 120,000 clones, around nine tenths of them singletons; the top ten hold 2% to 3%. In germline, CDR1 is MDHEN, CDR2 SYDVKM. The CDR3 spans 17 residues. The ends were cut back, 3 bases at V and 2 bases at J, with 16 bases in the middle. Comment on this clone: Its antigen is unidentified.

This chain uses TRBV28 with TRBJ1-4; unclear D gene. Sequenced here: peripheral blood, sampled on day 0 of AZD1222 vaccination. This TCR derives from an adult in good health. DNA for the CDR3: TGTGCCAGCAGTTTCGTCCACATAGGGTCGACTAATGAAAAACTGTTTTTT. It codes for CASSFVHIGSTNEKLFF.